The present entry profiles one TCR beta chain with its context. The antigen is undetermined. Profiled with immunoSEQ multiplex PCR; TCRdb holds only in-frame clones, not every one. The sample has 95,000 to 100,000 clones; about 80% are singletons. The data originate from a study of OX40 agonist ivuxolimab in advanced cancers. Across the whole study: Patients treated during dose escalation were battling hepatocellular carcinoma, melanoma, renal cell or head and neck cancer. Subjects had a mean age of about 65 years, with a range of about 20 to 85; less than 90% were male.

Study-wide results and caveats: Some nonresponders also had low normalized T-cell clonal expansion. The investigators did not determine what antigen specificity the expanded peripheral T cells had.

The source of this sequence is an adult with an advanced solid tumor such as melanoma, head and neck, liver or kidney cancer. The source material was CD4+ or CD8+ T cells sorted from blood, sampled in a trial of the OX40 agonist ivuxolimab.

CDR3 nucleotides: TGTGCCAGCAGCTTCCGACTAACGAGCGGAAACACCGGGGAGCTGTTTTTT. The encoded protein is CASSFRLTSGNTGELFF. This chain links TRBV5-6 with TRBJ2-2, with D tentatively TRBD2 (5 bases). The V and J ends lost 2 bases and 2 bases respectively, with 16 bases between them. CDR3 length equals 17 residues. Germline V gene sequence: CDR1 SGHDT, CDR2 YYEEEE.